This TCR beta chain was obtained from a study of OX40 agonist ivuxolimab in advanced cancers. CDR1 and CDR2 from the germline V gene are SGHVS and FQNEAQ. The CDR3 totals 15 residues. V lost 3 bases and J lost 3; bases outside the gene matches: 3. Measured with immunoSEQ multiplex PCR; TCRdb has only the in-frame clones, and not every one. The top ten hold 0.5% to 0.65% of the sample, which has about 100,000 clones, under 95% seen once. V and J are TRBV7-8 and TRBJ2-1, with 9 bases fitting TRBD2. The TCR sequence derives from an adult with an advanced solid tumor such as melanoma, head and neck, liver or kidney cancer. This material consisted of CD4+ or CD8+ T cells sorted from blood, taken in a trial of the OX40 agonist ivuxolimab. For the CDR3, the DNA is TGTGCCAGCAGCTTGCCTAGCGGGGACTACAATGAGCAGTTCTTC. Protein product: CASSLPSGDYNEQFF. The full variable domain, in which reference TRBV7-8 and TRBJ2-1 provide the parts outside the CDR3, is GAGVSQSPRYKVAKRGQDVALRCDPISGHVSLFWYQQALGQGPEFLTYFQNEAQLDKSGLPSDRFFAERPEGSVSTLKIQRTQQEDSAVYLCASSLPSGDYNEQFFGPGTRLTVL.